A single sample is the source of the 4 T cell receptor beta chains below, sequenced in a study of CD8 T cells in Susac syndrome. Random hexamers primed reverse transcription of about 0.45 to 1 ug RNA. From the immunoSEQ multiplex PCR reads, TCRdb called clonotypes with MiXCR, one entry per CDR3 protein. This table has 150,000 to 200,000 distinct CDR3 sequences, 93% appearing once. The sample taken for sequencing was CD4+ T cells from PBMCs. The source is a human donor in good health.

J is TRBJ2-7 and V is TRBV5-5; D not resolved. Trimming removed 2 bases from V and 4 bases from J, with 7 bases in between. Germline V CDR1 and CDR2: SGHKS, YYEKEE (reference sequence). The CDR3 covers 12 residues. The CDR3 reads CASSFSTYEQYF. The CDR3 nucleotides are TGTGCCAGCAGCTTCTCAACATACGAGCAGTACTTC.

This sequence joins TRBV29-1 and TRBJ2-7, with 10 nucleotides matching TRBD1. The length of the CDR3 is 13 residues. The germline V gene encodes CDR1 SQVTM and CDR2 ANQGSEA. Trimming took 3 bases from V and 4 from J; bases not matched to a gene: 3. Written as DNA, the CDR3 is TGCAGCGTTGACGGACAGGGGGGATACGAGCAGTACTTC. Protein: CSVDGQGGYEQYF.

The rearrangement uses TRBV5-1 and TRBJ2-3, with 7 bases aligning to TRBD2. J lost 6 bases, V lost 5 bases, and 6 bases had no gene match. The germline gives CDR1 SGHRS, CDR2 YFSETQ. The CDR3 runs 13 residues. As DNA, the CDR3 is TGCGCCAGCAGGAGAAGCGGGGAGGATACGCAGTATTTT. It is translated as CASRRSGEDTQYF.

The chain couples TRBV23-1 to TRBJ2-2, with D perhaps given as TRBD1 or TRBD2 (5 bases each). TRBV23-1 belongs to the ORF category, with a function that is uncertain. Deletions cut 7 bases from V and 3 bases from J, with 21 bases between. There are 17 residues in the CDR3. CDR3 DNA sequence: TGCGCCAGCACCAGTCGGCAGGGAAGGGGAGACACCGGGGAGCTGTTTTTT. This encodes CASTSRQGRGDTGELFF.